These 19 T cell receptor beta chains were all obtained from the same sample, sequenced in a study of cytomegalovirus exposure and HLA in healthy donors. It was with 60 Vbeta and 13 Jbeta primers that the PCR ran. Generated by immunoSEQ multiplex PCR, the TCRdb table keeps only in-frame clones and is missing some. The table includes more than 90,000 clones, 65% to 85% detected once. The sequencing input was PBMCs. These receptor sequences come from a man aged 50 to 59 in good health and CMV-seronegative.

CDR3 sequence (DNA): TGTGCCAGCAGTCGGGACAGGGGGAGTTCTCAGCCCCAGCATTTT. Amino acid sequence: CASSRDRGSSQPQHF. The chain links TRBV6-1 to TRBJ1-5, with 11 bases that match TRBD1. V shed 5 bases and J 6 bases; nucleotides not matched to a gene: 6. The CDR3 is 15 residues long. The germline CDR1 and CDR2 sequences are MNHNS and SASEGT.

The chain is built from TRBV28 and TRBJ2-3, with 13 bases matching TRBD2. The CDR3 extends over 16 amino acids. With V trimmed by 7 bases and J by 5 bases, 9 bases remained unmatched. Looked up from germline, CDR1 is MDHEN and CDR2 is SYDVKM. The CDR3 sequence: CASNLGLAGFVDTQYF. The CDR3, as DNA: TGTGCCAGCAACCTGGGACTAGCGGGGTTCGTAGATACGCAGTATTTT.

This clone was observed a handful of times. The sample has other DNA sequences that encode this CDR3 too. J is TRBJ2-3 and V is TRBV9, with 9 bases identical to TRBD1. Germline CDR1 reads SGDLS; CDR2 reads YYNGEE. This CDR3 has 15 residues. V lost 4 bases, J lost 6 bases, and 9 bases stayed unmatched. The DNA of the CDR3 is TGTGCCAGCAGCCCCTCTGGGACAGGGACGGATACGCAGTATTTT. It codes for CASSPSGTGTDTQYF. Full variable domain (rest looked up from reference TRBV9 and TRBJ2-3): DSGVTQTPKHLITATGQRVTLRCSPRSGDLSVYWYQQSLDQGLQFLIQYYNGEERAKGNILERFSAQQFPDLHSELNLSSLELGDSALYFCASSPSGTGTDTQYFGPGTRLTVL.

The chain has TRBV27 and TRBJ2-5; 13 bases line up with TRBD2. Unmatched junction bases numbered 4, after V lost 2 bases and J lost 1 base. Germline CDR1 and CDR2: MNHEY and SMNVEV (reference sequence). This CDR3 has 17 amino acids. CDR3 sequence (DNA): TGTGCCAGCAGTTTAAAGGGACTAGCGGGACCCCAAGAGACCCAGTACTTC. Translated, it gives CASSLKGLAGPQETQYF.

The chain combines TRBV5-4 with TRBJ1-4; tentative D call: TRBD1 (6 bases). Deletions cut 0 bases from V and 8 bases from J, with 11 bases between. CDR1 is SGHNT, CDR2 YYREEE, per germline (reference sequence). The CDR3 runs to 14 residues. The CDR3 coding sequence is TGTGCCAGCAGCTTGGGCGGGGGGCTAGAAAAACTGTTTTTT. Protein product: CASSLGGGLEKLFF.

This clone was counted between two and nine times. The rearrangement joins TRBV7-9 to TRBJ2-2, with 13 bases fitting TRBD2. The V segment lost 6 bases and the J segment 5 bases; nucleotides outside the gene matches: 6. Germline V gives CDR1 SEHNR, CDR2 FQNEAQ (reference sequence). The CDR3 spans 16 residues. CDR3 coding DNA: TGTGCCAGCAGTCACGGACTAGCGGGAGCTACCGGGGAGCTGTTTTTT. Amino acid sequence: CASSHGLAGATGELFF.

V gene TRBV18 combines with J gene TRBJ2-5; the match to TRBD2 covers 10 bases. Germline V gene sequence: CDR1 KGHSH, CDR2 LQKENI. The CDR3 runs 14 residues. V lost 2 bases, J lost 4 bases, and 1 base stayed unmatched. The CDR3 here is CASSPVAGGETQYF. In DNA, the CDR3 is TGTGCCAGCTCACCAGTAGCGGGGGGAGAGACCCAGTACTTC.

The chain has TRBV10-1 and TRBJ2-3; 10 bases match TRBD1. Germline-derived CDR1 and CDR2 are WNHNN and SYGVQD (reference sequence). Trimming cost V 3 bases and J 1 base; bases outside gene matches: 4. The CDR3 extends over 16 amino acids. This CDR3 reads CASSDPGTGGTDTQYF. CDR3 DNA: TGCGCCAGCAGTGACCCCGGGACAGGGGGCACAGATACGCAGTATTTT.

Written as DNA, the CDR3 is TGTGCCAGTAAGCCGCGTGGCGGGAGGGCAGGCGGGGAGCTGTTTTTT. This sequence encodes CASKPRGGRAGGELFF. The chain links TRBV19 to TRBJ2-2; 9 positions match TRBD2. CDR3 size: 16 residues. Germline V CDR1 and CDR2: LNHDA, SQIVND (reference sequence). The V gene end was trimmed by 7 bases and the J gene end by 7 bases; junction bases not matched to a gene: 13.

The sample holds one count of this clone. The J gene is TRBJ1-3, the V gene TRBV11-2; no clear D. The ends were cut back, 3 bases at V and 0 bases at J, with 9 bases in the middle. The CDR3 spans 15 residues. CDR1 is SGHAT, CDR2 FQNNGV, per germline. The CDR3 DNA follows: TGTGCCAGCAGCTTTAACCGCGACTCTGGAAACACCATATATTTT. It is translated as CASSFNRDSGNTIYF.

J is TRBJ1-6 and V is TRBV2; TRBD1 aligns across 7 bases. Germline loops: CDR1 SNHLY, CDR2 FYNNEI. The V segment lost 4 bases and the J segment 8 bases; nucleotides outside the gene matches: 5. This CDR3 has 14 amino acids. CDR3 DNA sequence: TGTGCCAGCAGTGGTGAGGGGGCTTATTCACCCCTCCACTTT. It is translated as CASSGEGAYSPLHF. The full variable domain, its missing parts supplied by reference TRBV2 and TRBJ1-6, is EPEVTQTPSHQVTQMGQEVILRCVPISNHLYFYWYRQILGQKVEFLVSFYNNEISEKSEIFDDQFSVERPDGSNFTLKIRSTKLEDSAMYFCASSGEGAYSPLHFGNGTRLTVT.

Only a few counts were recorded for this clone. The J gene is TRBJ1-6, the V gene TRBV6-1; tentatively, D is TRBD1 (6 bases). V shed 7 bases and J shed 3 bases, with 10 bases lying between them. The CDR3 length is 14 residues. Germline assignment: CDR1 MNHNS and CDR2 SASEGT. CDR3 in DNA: TGTGCCAGCACGGGACAAGTCTATAATTCACCCCTCCACTTT. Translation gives CASTGQVYNSPLHF.

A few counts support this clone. The CDR3 spells CAGRTGGYSGANVLTF. As DNA, the CDR3 is TGTGCCGGAAGGACAGGGGGCTACTCTGGGGCCAACGTCCTGACTTTC. The V and J genes are TRBV2 and TRBJ2-6; the match to TRBD1 covers 11 bases. The CDR3 is 16 residues long. V shed 11 bases and J 0 bases; nucleotides not matched to a gene: 6. CDR1 and CDR2 (germline): SNHLY, FYNNEI.

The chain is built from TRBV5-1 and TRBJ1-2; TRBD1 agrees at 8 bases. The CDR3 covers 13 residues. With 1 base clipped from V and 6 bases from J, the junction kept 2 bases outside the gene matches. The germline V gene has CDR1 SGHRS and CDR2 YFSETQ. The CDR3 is CASSLLTGDGYTF. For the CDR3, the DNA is TGCGCCAGCAGCTTGCTGACAGGGGATGGCTACACCTTC.

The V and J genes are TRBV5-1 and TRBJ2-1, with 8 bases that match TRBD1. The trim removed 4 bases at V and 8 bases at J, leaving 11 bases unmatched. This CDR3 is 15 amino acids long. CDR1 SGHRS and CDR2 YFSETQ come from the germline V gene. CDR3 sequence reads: CASSPGQVSSDEQFF. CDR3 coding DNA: TGCGCCAGCAGCCCGGGACAGGTTAGTAGCGATGAGCAGTTCTTC.

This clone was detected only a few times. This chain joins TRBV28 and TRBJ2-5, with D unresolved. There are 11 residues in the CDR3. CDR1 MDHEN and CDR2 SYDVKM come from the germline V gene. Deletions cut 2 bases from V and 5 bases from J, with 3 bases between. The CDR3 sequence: CASSLLETQYF. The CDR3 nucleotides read TGTGCCAGCAGTTTACTGGAGACCCAGTACTTC.

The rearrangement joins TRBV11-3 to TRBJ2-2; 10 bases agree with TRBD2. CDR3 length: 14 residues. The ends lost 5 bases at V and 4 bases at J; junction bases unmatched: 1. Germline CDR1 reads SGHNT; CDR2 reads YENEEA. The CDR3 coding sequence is TGTGCCAGCAGCAGGACTAGCGGCACCGGGGAGCTGTTTTTT. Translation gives CASSRTSGTGELFF.

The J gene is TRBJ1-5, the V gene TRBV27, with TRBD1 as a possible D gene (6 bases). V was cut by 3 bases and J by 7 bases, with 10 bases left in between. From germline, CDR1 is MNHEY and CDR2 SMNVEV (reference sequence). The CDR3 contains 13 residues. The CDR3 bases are TGTGCCAGCAGTTTCCAGGGGTTACAGCCCCAGCATTTT. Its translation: CASSFQGLQPQHF.

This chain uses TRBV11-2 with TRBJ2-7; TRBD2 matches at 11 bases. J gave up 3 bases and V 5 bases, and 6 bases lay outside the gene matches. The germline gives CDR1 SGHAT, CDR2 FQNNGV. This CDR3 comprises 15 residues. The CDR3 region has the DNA TGTGCCAGCAGCCTCGGGACTAGCGGACTCTACGAGCAGTACTTC. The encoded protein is CASSLGTSGLYEQYF.